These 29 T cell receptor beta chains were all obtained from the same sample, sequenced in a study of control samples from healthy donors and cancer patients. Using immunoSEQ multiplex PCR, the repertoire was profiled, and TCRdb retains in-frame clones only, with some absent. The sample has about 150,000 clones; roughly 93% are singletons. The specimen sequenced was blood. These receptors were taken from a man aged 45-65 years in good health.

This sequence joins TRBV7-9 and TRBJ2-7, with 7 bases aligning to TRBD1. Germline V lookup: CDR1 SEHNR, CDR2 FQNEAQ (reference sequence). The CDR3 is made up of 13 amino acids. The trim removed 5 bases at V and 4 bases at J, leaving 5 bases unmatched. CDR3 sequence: CASSPWDSYEQYF. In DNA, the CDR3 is TGTGCCAGCAGCCCCTGGGACAGTTACGAGCAGTACTTC.

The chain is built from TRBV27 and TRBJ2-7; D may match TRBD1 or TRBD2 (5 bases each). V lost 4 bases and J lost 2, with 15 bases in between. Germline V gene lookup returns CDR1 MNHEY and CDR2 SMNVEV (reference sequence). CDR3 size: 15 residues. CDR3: CASSSHGTATYEQYF. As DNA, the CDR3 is TGTGCCAGCAGTTCTCATGGGACGGCTACCTACGAGCAGTACTTC.

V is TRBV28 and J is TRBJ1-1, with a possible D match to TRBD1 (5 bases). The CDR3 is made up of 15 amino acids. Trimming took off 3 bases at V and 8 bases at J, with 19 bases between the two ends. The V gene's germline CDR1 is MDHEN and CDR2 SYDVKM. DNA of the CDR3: TGTGCCAGCAGTTTCCCCCATGAAGGAGGGGCAGAAGCTTTCTTT. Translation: CASSFPHEGGAEAFF.

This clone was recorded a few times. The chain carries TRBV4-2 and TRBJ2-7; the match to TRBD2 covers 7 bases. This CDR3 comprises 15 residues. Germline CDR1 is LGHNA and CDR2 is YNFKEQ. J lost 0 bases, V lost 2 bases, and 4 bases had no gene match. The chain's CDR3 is CASSQSTSYSYEQYF. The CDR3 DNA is TGTGCCAGCAGCCAATCGACTAGCTACTCCTACGAGCAGTACTTC.

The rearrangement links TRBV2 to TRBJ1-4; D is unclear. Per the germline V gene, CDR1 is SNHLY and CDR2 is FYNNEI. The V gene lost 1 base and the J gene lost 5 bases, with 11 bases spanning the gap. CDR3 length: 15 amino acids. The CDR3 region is CASSEVGFGNEKLFF. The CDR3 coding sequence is TGTGCCAGCAGTGAAGTTGGGTTTGGGAATGAAAAACTGTTTTTT.

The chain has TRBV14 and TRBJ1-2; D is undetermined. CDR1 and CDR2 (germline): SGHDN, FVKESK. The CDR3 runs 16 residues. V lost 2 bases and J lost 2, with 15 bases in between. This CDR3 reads CASSQWSLKGNYGYTF. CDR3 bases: TGTGCCAGCAGCCAATGGAGTTTGAAGGGAAACTATGGCTACACCTTC.

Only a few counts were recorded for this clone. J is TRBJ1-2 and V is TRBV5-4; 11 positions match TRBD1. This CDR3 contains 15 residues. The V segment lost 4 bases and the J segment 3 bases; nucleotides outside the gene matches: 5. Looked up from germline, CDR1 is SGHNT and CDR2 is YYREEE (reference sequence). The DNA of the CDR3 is TGTGCCAGCAGCCTACCGGACAGGGGGCACTATGGCTACACCTTC. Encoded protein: CASSLPDRGHYGYTF.

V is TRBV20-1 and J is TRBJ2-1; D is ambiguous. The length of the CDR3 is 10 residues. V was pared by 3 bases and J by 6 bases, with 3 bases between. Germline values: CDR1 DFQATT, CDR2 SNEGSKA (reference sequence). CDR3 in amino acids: CSASSNEQFF. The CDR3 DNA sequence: TGCAGTGCTAGCAGCAATGAGCAGTTCTTC.

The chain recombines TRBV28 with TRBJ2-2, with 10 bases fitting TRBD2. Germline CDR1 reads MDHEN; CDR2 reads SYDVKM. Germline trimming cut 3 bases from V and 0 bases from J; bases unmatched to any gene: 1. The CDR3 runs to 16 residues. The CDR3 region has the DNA TGTGCCAGCAGTTTTAGCGGGAGGACGAACACCGGGGAGCTGTTTTTT. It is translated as CASSFSGRTNTGELFF.

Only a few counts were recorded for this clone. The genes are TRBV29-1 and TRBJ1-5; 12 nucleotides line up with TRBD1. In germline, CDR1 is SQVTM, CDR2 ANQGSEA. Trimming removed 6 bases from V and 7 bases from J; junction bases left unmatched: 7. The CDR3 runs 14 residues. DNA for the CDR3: TGCAGCGTGGCAACCGGGACAGGGGGCCAGCCCCAGCATTTT. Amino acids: CSVATGTGGQPQHF.

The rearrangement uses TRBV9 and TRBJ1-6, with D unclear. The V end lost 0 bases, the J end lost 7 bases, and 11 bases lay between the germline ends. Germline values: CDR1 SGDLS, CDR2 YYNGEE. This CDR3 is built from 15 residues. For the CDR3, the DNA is TGTGCCAGCAGCGTAGAGCCACACCCGAATTCACCCCTCCACTTT. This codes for CASSVEPHPNSPLHF.

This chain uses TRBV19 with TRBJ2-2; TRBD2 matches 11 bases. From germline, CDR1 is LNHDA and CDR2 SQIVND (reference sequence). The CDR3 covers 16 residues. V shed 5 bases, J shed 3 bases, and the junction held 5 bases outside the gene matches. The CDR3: CASSFSSGRHTGELFF. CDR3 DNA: TGTGCCAGTAGTTTCTCTAGCGGGAGGCACACCGGGGAGCTGTTTTTT.

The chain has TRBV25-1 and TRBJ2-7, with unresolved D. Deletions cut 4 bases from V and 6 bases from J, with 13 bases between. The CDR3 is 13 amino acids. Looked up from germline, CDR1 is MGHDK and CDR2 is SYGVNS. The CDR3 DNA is TGTGCCAGCAGTGGTTATAACCTAGGCGAGCAGTACTTC. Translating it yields CASSGYNLGEQYF.

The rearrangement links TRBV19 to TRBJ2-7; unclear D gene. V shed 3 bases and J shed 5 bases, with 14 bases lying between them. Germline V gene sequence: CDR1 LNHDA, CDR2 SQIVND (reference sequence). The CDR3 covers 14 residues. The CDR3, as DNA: TGTGCCAGTAGTATGGGCCAGCCAAATGACGAGCAGTACTTC. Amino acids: CASSMGQPNDEQYF.

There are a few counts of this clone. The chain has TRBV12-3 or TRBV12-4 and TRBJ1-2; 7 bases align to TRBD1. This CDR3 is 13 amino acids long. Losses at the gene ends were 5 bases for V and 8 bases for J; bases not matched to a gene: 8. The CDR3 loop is CASSNFRGAGYTF. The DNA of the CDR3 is TGTGCCAGCAGTAACTTCAGGGGGGCAGGCTACACCTTC.

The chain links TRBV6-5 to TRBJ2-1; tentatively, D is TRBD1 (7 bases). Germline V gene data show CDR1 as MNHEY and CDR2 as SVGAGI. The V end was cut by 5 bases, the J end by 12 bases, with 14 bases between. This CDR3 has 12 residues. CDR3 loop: CASSSPGGGQFF. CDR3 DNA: TGTGCCAGCAGTAGCCCAGGGGGAGGGCAGTTCTTC.

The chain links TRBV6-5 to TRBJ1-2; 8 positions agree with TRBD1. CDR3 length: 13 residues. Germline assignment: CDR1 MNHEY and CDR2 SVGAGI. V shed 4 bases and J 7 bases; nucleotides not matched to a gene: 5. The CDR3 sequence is CASSWTGTSGYTF. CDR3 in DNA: TGTGCCAGCAGTTGGACAGGGACCTCTGGCTACACCTTC.

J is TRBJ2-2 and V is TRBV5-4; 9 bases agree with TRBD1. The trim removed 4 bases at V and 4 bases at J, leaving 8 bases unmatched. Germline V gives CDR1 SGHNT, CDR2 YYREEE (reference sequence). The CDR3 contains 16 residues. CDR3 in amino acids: CASSPLQGAGTGELFF. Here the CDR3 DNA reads TGTGCCAGCAGCCCCTTACAGGGGGCAGGCACCGGGGAGCTGTTTTTT. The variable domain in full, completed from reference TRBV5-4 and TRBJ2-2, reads ETGVTQSPTHLIKTRGQQVTLRCSSQSGHNTVSWYQQALGQGPQFIFQYYREEENGRGNFPPRFSGLQFPNYSSELNVNALELDDSALYLCASSPLQGAGTGELFFGEGSRLTVL.

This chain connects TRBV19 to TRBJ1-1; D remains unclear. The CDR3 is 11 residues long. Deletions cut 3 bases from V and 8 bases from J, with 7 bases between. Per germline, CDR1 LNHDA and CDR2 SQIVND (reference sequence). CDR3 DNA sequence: TGTGCCAGTAGTATGGCCCGGGAAGCTTTCTTT. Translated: CASSMAREAFF.

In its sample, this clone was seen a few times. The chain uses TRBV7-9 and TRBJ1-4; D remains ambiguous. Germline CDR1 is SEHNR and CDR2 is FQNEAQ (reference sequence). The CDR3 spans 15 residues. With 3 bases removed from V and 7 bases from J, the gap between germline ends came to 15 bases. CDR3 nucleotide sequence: TGTGCCAGCAGCTTGGTCCGACTTGTCGGTGAAAAACTGTTTTTT. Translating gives CASSLVRLVGEKLFF.

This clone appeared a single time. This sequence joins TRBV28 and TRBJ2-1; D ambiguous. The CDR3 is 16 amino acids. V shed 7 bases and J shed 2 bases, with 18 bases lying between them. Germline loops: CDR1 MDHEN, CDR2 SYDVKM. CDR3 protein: CASTSLAQRPYNEQFF. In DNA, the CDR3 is TGTGCCAGCACCTCCCTGGCCCAGCGACCCTACAATGAGCAGTTCTTC.

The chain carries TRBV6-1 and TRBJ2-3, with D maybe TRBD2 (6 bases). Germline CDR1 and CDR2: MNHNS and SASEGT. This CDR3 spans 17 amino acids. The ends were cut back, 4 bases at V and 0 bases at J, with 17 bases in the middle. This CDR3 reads CASSASVGGVSTDTQYF. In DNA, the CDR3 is TGTGCCAGCAGTGCGAGCGTGGGCGGGGTTAGCACAGATACGCAGTATTTT.

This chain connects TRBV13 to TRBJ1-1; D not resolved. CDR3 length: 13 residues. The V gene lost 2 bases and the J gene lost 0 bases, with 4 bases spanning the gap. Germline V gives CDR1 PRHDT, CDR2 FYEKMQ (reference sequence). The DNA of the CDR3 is TGTGCCAGCAGCTTAACGGTGAACACTGAAGCTTTCTTT. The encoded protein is CASSLTVNTEAFF.

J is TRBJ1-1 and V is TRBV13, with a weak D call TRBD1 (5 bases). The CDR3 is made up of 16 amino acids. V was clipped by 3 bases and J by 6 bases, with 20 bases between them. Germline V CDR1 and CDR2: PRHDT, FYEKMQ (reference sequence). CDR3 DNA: TGTGCCAGCAGCTTTAGGGATCGGGAGGGGTCGGCTGAAGCTTTCTTT. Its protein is CASSFRDREGSAEAFF.

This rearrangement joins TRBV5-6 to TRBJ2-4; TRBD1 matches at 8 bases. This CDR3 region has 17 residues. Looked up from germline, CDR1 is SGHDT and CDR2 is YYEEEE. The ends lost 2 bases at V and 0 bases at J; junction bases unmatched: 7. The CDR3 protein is CASSFPGQGLAKNIQYF. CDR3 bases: TGTGCCAGCAGCTTTCCCGGACAGGGACTAGCCAAAAACATTCAGTACTTC.

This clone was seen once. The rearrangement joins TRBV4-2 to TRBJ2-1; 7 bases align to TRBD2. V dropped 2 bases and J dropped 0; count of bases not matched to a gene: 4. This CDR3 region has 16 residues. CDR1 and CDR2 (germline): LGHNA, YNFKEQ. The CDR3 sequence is CASSQRSGTSYNEQFF. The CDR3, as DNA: TGTGCCAGCAGCCAACGGAGCGGGACCTCCTACAATGAGCAGTTCTTC.

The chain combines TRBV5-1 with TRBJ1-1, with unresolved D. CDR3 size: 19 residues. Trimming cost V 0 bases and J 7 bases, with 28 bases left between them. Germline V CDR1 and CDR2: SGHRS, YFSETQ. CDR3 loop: CASSLDVRAPPLLTVEAFF. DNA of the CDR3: TGCGCCAGCAGCTTGGATGTCCGTGCGCCCCCCCTTTTAACGGTTGAAGCTTTCTTT.

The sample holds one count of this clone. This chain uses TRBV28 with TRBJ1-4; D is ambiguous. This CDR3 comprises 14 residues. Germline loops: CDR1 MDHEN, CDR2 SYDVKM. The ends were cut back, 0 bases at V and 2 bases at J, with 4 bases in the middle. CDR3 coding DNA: TGTGCCAGCAGTTTATGGCTCACTAATGAAAAACTGTTTTTT. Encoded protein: CASSLWLTNEKLFF.

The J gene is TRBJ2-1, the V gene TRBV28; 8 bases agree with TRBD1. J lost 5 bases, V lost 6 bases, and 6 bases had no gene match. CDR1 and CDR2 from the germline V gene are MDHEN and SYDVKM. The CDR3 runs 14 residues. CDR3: CASRPTGAHNEQFF. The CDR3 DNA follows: TGTGCCAGCAGACCGACAGGGGCCCACAATGAGCAGTTCTTC.